Listed below are T cell receptor beta chains from one sample, sequenced in a study of T cells expressing NK-cell markers. From its re-call of the 5' RACE reads, TCRdb lists each CDR3 protein once, without DNA. The sample totals about 460,000 distinct CDR3 sequences. The sample was blood T cells: a sorted CD56 or NKG2C T cell subset, CD4+ or CD8+ T cells, or bulk PBMC T cells (not recorded which). Receptors were obtained from a woman aged 45-59 years in good health. Both conserved end residues are part of each CDR3.

length	V	J	CDR3
13	TRBV29-1	TRBJ2-5	CSVDWGLGETQYF
19	TRBV12-3/TRBV12-4	TRBJ2-1	CASSLRRLAGESGGNEQFF
16	TRBV5-6	TRBJ2-6	CASSLRDYSGANVLTF
16	TRBV5-1	TRBJ1-1	CASSPGQEFMNTEAFF
15	TRBV7-9	TRBJ2-1	CASSRDRVGYNEQFF
16	TRBV7-2	TRBJ2-3	CASSLVTGGSTDTQYF
14	TRBV11-2	TRBJ1-4	CASTSGRGNEKLFF
12	TRBV24-1	TRBJ2-1	CATKNPVNEQFF
16	TRBV6-5	TRBJ1-3	CASSYTEGNSGNTIYF
14	TRBV2	TRBJ2-1	CASSGRRAYNEQFF
13	TRBV18	TRBJ2-1	CASSNLRANEQFF
14	TRBV7-6	TRBJ2-1	CASSLAGARDEQFF
13	TRBV7-9	TRBJ2-1	CASSLASFNEQFF
12	TRBV5-6	TRBJ2-3	CASSGPGDTQYF
13	TRBV3-1	TRBJ1-2	CASSSGDLGGYTF
16	TRBV4-1	TRBJ2-3	CASSQDILASTDTQYF
15	TRBV18	TRBJ1-6	CASSPSGTGNSPLHF
17	TRBV24-1	TRBJ2-7	CATSLLRLAGVSYEQYF
13	TRBV10-3	TRBJ1-2	CAITLDRDYGYTF
14	TRBV20-1	TRBJ1-4	CSAKPRDTREKLFF
12	TRBV11-2	TRBJ1-1	CASSLRGWEAFF
12	TRBV3-1	TRBJ1-1	CASSQGGREAFF
17	TRBV12-3/TRBV12-4	TRBJ2-4	CASSFLHGPGAKNIQYF
14	TRBV6-4	TRBJ1-6	CASSPGTDSSPLHF
19	TRBV3-1	TRBJ2-4	CASSQEHSAGGPSENIQYF
14	TRBV7-8	TRBJ2-7	CASSFEGGPYEQYF
13	TRBV5-6	TRBJ2-5	CASSFPDQETQYF
13	TRBV6-1	TRBJ2-3	CASSELSADTQYF
14	TRBV28	TRBJ1-5	CASRTTGGNQPQHF
13	TRBV20-1	TRBJ2-3	CSGRRGSTDTQYF
13	TRBV12-3/TRBV12-4	TRBJ2-2	CASSFGSTGELFF
14	TRBV7-8	TRBJ2-7	CASSLGGLSYEQYF
15	TRBV6-6	TRBJ2-3	CASSKAGRGADTQYF
16	TRBV7-9	TRBJ2-7	CASSPRTGEVAYEQYF
15	TRBV18	TRBJ2-1	CASSPSETGINEQFF
17	TRBV12-3/TRBV12-4	TRBJ2-1	CASSPPGAGVKYNEQFF
17	TRBV6-6	TRBJ2-5	CASRPGVAGRSQETQYF
15	TRBV9	TRBJ2-7	CASSVGPGLDYEQYF
16	TRBV28	TRBJ2-1	CASSPSGGPNYNEQFF
15	TRBV7-9	TRBJ1-1	CASSLHVGGNTEAFF
16	TRBV24-1	TRBJ2-1	CATSDPGTVTINEQFF
11	TRBV28	TRBJ2-5	CASSETRGQYF